Each of the 2 T cell receptor beta chains below was sequenced from the same sample in a study of shared clonotypes between healthy human individuals. Here immunoSEQ multiplex PCR was the method, and the copy in TCRdb shows in-frame clones only, minus some. Of more than 2 million clones in the sample, over 85% were seen once. Sequencing was carried out using naive CD4+ T cells sorted from blood. The subset was: CD45RA+ positively selected. These receptors were taken from a young man in good health.

This clone was detected only once. The identical CDR3 is also encoded by other nucleotide sequences in the sample. This chain connects TRBV7-2 to TRBJ2-7; possible D gene TRBD2, 6 bases. V gave up 0 bases and J gave up 5 bases, with 8 bases separating them. Germline V CDR1 and CDR2: SGHTA, FQGNSA. There are 13 residues in the CDR3. This CDR3 is CASSLAGGNEQYF. For the CDR3, the DNA is TGTGCCAGCAGCTTAGCTGGGGGGAACGAGCAGTACTTC.

This chain links TRBV5-6 with TRBJ1-2, with a weak D call TRBD1 (6 bases). Trimming pared 7 bases from V and 7 bases from J, leaving 14 bases between. Germline loops: CDR1 SGHDT, CDR2 YYEEEE. This CDR3 has 12 amino acids. The CDR3 region is CASDSGGIGYTF. The CDR3 DNA sequence: TGTGCCAGCGATTCGGGGGGCATTGGCTACACCTTC. The whole variable domain, filled in from reference TRBV5-6 and TRBJ1-2, reads DAGVTQSPTHLIKTRGQQVTLRCSPKSGHDTVSWYQQALGQGPQFIFQYYEEEERQRGNFPDRFSGHQFPNYSSELNVNALLLGDSALYLCASDSGGIGYTFGSGTRLTVV.